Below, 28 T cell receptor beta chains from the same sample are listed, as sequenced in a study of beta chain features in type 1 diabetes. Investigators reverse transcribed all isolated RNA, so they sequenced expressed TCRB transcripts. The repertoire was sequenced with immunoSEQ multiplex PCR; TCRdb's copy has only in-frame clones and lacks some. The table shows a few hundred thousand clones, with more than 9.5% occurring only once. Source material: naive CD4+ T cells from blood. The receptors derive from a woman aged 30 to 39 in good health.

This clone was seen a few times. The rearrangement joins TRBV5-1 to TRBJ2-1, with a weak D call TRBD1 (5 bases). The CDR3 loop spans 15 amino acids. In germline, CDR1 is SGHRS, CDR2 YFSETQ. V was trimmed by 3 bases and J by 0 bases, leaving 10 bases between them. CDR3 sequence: CASSSRQSSYNEQFF. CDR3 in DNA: TGCGCCAGCAGCTCCAGACAGAGCTCCTACAATGAGCAGTTCTTC.

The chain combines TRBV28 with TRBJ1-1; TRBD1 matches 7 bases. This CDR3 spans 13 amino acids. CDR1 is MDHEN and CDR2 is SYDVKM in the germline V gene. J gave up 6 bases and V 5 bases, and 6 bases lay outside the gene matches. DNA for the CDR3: TGTGCCAGCAGTCCCGGGACAGAAGCTGAAGCTTTCTTT. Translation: CASSPGTEAEAFF.

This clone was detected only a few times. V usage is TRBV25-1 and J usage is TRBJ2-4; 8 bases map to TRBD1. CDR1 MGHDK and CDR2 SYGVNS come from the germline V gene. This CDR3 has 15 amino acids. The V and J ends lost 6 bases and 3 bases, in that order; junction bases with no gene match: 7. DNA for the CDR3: TGTGCCAGCAGAGGACAGGGTCGCGTCAAAAACATTCAGTACTTC. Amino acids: CASRGQGRVKNIQYF.

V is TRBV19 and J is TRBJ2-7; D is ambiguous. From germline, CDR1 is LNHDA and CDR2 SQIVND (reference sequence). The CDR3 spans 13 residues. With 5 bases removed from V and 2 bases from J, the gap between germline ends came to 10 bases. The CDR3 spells CASSSSQTYEQYF. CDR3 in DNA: TGTGCCAGTAGTTCGTCGCAGACCTACGAGCAGTACTTC.

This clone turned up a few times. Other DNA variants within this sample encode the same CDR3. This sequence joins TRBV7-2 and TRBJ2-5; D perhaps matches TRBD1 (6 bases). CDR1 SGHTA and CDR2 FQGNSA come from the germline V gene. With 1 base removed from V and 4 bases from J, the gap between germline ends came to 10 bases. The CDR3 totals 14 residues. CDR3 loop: CASSLGGGSETQYF. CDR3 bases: TGTGCCAGCAGCTTAGGAGGGGGATCAGAGACCCAGTACTTC.

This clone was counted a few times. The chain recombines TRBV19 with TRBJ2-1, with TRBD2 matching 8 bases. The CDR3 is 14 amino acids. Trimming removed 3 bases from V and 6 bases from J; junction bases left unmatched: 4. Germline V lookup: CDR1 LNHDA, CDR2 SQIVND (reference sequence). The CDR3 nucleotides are TGTGCCAGTAGTATTGGCGGGAGGAGCAATGAGCAGTTCTTC. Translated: CASSIGGRSNEQFF.

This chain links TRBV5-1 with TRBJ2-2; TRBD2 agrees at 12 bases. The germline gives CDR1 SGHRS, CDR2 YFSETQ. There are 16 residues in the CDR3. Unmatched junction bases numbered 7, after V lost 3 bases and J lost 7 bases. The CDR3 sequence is CASSYSSGRAGGELFF. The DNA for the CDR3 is TGCGCCAGCAGCTATTCTAGCGGGAGGGCCGGCGGGGAGCTGTTTTTT.

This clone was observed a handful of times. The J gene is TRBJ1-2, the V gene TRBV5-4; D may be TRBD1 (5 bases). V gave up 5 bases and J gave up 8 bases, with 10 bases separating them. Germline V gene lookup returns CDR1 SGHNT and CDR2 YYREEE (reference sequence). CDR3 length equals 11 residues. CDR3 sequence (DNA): TGTGCCAGCAGTTCAGGGTACGGCTACACCTTC. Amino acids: CASSSGYGYTF.

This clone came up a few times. The CDR3 reads CASSPLPGENYEQYF. CDR3 coding DNA: TGTGCCAGCTCACCACTCCCGGGAGAGAACTACGAGCAGTACTTC. V is TRBV18 and J is TRBJ2-7, with D possibly matching TRBD2 (6 bases). Trimming took off 1 base at V and 3 bases at J, with 13 bases between the two ends. CDR1 KGHSH and CDR2 LQKENI come from the germline V gene. The CDR3 loop spans 15 amino acids. Looking up the rest from reference TRBV18 and TRBJ2-7 gives the full variable domain: NAGVMQNPRHLVRRRGQEARLRCSPMKGHSHVYWYRQLPEEGLKFMVYLQKENIIDESGMPKERFSAEFPKEGPSILRIQQVVRGDSAAYFCASSPLPGENYEQYFGPGTRLTVT.

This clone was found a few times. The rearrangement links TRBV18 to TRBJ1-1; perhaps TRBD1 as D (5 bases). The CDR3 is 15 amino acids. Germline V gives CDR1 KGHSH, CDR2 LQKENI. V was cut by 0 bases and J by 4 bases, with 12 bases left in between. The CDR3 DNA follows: TGTGCCAGCTCACCACCTAGCCAGGGAAGCACTGAAGCTTTCTTT. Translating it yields CASSPPSQGSTEAFF.

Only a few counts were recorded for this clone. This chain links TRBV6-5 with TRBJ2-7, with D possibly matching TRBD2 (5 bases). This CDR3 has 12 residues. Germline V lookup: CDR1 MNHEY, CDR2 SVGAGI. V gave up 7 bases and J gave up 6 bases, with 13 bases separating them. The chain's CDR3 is CASTGWAGEQYF. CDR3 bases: TGTGCCAGCACGGGGTGGGCGGGCGAGCAGTACTTC.

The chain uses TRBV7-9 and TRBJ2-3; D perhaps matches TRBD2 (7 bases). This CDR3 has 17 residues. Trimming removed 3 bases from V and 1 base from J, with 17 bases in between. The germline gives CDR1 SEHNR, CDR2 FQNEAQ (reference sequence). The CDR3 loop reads CASSFAVGGPRTDTQYF. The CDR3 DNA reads TGTGCCAGCAGCTTCGCGGTGGGGGGGCCTCGCACAGATACGCAGTATTTT.

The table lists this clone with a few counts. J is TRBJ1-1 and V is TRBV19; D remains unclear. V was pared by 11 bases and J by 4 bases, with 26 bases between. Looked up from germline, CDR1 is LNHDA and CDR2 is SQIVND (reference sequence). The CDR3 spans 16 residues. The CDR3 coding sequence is TGTGCCGTCACCTCGAGGTCGGGTATAGCTCTCACTGAAGCTTTCTTT. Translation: CAVTSRSGIALTEAFF.

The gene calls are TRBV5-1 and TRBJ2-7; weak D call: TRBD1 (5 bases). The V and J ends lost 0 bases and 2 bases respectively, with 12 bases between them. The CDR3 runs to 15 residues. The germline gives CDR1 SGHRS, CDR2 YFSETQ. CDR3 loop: CASSLADNPTYEQYF. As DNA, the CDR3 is TGCGCCAGCAGCTTGGCGGACAACCCCACCTACGAGCAGTACTTC.

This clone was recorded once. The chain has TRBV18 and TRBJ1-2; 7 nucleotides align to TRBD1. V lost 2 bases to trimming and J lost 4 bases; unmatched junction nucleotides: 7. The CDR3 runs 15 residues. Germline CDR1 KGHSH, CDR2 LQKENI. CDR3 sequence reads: CASSPKDRETYGYTF. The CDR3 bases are TGTGCCAGCTCACCAAAAGACAGGGAAACCTATGGCTACACCTTC. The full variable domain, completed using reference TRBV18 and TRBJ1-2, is NAGVMQNPRHLVRRRGQEARLRCSPMKGHSHVYWYRQLPEEGLKFMVYLQKENIIDESGMPKERFSAEFPKEGPSILRIQQVVRGDSAAYFCASSPKDRETYGYTFGSGTRLTVV.

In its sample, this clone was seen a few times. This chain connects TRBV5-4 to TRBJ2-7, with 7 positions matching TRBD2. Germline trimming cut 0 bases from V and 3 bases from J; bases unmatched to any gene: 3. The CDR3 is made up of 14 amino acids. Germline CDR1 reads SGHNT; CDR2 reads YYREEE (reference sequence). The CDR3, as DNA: TGTGCCAGCAGCTTGGCAGCGGGAAACTACGAGCAGTACTTC. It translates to CASSLAAGNYEQYF.

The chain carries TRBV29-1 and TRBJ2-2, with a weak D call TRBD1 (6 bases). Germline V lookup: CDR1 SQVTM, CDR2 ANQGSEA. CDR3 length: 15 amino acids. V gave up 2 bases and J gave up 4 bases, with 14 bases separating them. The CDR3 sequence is CSVERGRGRTGELFF. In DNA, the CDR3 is TGCAGCGTTGAAAGGGGCAGGGGACGCACCGGGGAGCTGTTTTTT.

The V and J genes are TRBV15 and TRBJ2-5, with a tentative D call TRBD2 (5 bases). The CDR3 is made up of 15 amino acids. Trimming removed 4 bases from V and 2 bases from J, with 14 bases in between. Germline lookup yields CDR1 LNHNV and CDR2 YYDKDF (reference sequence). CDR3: CATSTRTGPQETQYF. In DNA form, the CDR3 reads TGTGCCACCAGCACTAGGACTGGCCCACAAGAGACCCAGTACTTC. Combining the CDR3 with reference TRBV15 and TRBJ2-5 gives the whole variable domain DAMVIQNPRYQVTQFGKPVTLSCSQTLNHNVMYWYQQKSSQAPKLLFHYYDKDFNNEADTPDNFQSRRPNTSFCFLDIRSPGLGDTAMYLCATSTRTGPQETQYFGPGTRLLVL.

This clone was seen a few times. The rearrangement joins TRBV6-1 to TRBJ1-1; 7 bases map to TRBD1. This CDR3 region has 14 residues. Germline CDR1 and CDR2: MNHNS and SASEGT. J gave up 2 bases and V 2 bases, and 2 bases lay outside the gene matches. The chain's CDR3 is CASSEQGGNTEAFF. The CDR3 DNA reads TGTGCCAGCAGTGAACAGGGGGGTAACACTGAAGCTTTCTTT.

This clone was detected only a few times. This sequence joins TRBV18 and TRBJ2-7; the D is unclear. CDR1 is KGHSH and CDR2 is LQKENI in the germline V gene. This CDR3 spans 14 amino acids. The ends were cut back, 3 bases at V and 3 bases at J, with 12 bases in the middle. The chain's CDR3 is CASSPSSAHYEQYF. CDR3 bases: TGTGCCAGCTCACCCTCGAGCGCGCACTACGAGCAGTACTTC.

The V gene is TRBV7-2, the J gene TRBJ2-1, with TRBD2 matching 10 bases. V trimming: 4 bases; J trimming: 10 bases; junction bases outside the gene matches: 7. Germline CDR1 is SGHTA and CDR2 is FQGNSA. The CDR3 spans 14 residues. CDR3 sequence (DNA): TGTGCCAGCAGCTCCGAAACTAGCGGGGCCGAGCAGTTCTTC. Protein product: CASSSETSGAEQFF. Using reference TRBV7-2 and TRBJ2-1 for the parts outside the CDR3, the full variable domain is GAGVSQSPSNKVTEKGKDVELRCDPISGHTALYWYRQSLGQGLEFLIYFQGNSAPDKSGLPSDRFSAERTGGSVSTLTIQRTQQEDSAVYLCASSSETSGAEQFFGPGTRLTVL.

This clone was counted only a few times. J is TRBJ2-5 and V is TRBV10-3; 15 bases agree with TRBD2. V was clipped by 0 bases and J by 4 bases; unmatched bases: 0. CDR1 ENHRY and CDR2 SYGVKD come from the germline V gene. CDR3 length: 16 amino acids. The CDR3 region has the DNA TGTGCCATCAGTGAGTCGGGACTAGCGGGAGGAGAGACCCAGTACTTC. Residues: CAISESGLAGGETQYF.

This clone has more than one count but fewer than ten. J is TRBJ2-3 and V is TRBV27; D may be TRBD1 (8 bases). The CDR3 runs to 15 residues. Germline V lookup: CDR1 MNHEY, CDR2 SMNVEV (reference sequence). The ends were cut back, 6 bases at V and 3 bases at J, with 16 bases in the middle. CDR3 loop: CASRRTGRETDTQYF. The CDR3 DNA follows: TGTGCCAGCAGACGGACAGGGCGGGAGACAGATACGCAGTATTTT.

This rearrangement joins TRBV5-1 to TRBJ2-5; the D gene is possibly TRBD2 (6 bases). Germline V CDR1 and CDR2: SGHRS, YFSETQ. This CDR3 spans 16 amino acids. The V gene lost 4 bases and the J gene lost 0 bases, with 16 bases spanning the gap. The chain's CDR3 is CASSEEPSEYQETQYF. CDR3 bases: TGCGCCAGCAGCGAGGAGCCTAGCGAGTACCAAGAGACCCAGTACTTC.

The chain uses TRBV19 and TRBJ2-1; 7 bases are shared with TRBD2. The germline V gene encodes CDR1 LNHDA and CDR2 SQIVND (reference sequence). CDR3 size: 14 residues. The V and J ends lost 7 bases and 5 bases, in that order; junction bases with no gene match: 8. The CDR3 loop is CASKDGRIDNEQFF. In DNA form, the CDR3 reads TGTGCCAGTAAAGACGGGAGGATCGACAATGAGCAGTTCTTC.

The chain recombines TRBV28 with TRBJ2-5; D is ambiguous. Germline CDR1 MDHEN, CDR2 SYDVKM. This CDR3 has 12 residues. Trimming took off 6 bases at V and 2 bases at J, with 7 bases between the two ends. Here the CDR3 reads CASRAQQETQYF. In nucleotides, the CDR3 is TGTGCCAGCAGAGCACAGCAAGAGACCCAGTACTTC.

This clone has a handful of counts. CDR3 coding DNA: TGTGCCTGGAACAGGGGGCCTAGCAATCAGCCCCAGCATTTT. Residues: CAWNRGPSNQPQHF. The chain carries TRBV30 and TRBJ1-5, with 9 nucleotides matching TRBD1. The germline CDR1 and CDR2 sequences are GTSNPN and SVGIG (reference sequence). V was clipped by 4 bases and J by 0 bases; unmatched bases: 1. The CDR3 spans 14 residues.

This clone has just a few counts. Here the CDR3 reads CASSLGLARTGELFF. For the CDR3, the DNA is TGTGCCAGCAGCCTCGGACTAGCGCGAACCGGGGAGCTGTTTTTT. The gene calls are TRBV9 and TRBJ2-2, with TRBD2 matching 9 bases. The germline gives CDR1 SGDLS, CDR2 YYNGEE. V gave up 4 bases and J gave up 5 bases; unmatched junction bases: 6. CDR3 length: 15 residues.